The 29 T cell receptor beta chains below come from one sample, sequenced in a study of blood T cell repertoires in COVID-19. The assay was immunoSEQ multiplex PCR, and TCRdb's table has in-frame clones only and misses some. The data show some 110,000 clones, around 83% seen once. The sequenced sample was peripheral blood. The receptors stem from an elderly woman with acute or convalescent COVID-19.

The chain carries TRBV27 and TRBJ2-7; D gene unclear. This CDR3 is 12 amino acids long. Germline V lookup: CDR1 MNHEY, CDR2 SMNVEV (reference sequence). V lost 4 bases to trimming and J lost 0 bases, with 4 bases between them. The CDR3 reads CASSSPSYEQYF. CDR3 nucleotides: TGTGCCAGCAGTTCTCCCTCCTACGAGCAGTACTTC.

The V gene is TRBV30, the J gene TRBJ1-3; D gene unclear. Germline loops: CDR1 GTSNPN, CDR2 SVGIG (reference sequence). V was pared by 5 bases and J by 0 bases, with 14 bases between. The CDR3 runs 15 residues. The DNA for the CDR3 is TGTGCCTGGCTGAGTGGCCGACTCTCTGGAAACACCATATATTTT. Its protein is CAWLSGRLSGNTIYF.

The sample holds one count of this clone. The genes are TRBV19 and TRBJ2-2, with TRBD2 as a possible D gene (5 bases). V lost 6 bases and J lost 7, with 18 bases in between. CDR1 is LNHDA and CDR2 is SQIVND in the germline V gene (reference sequence). The CDR3 loop spans 15 amino acids. The CDR3 loop reads CASSTRRIVLGELFF. The DNA of the CDR3 is TGTGCCAGTAGCACTCGGAGGATCGTCCTCGGGGAGCTGTTTTTT. The entire variable domain, with the rest obtained from reference TRBV19 and TRBJ2-2, is as follows: DGGITQSPKYLFRKEGQNVTLSCEQNLNHDAMYWYRQDPGQGLRLIYYSQIVNDFQKGDIAEGYSVSREKKESFPLTVTSAQKNPTAFYLCASSTRRIVLGELFFGEGSRLTVL.

V and J are TRBV19 and TRBJ2-7, with TRBD1 matching over 12 bases. Germline V gene lookup returns CDR1 LNHDA and CDR2 SQIVND (reference sequence). The CDR3 covers 16 residues. J lost 2 bases, V lost 1 base, and 3 bases had no gene match. The CDR3 DNA sequence: TGTGCCAGTAGTATAGGAGGGACAGGGGGCGCCTACGAGCAGTACTTC. Translation gives CASSIGGTGGAYEQYF. Full variable domain (remainder filled in from reference TRBV19 and TRBJ2-7): DGGITQSPKYLFRKEGQNVTLSCEQNLNHDAMYWYRQDPGQGLRLIYYSQIVNDFQKGDIAEGYSVSREKKESFPLTVTSAQKNPTAFYLCASSIGGTGGAYEQYFGPGTRLTVT.

The CDR3 reads CSVERDRAGNTIYF. CDR3 coding DNA: TGCAGCGTTGAAAGGGACAGGGCTGGAAACACCATATATTTT. The chain uses TRBV29-1 and TRBJ1-3; 9 nucleotides line up with TRBD1. Germline V gene data show CDR1 as SQVTM and CDR2 as ANQGSEA. V dropped 2 bases and J dropped 2; count of bases not matched to a gene: 1. The CDR3 totals 14 residues.

The chain is built from TRBV27 and TRBJ1-1; 7 bases are shared with TRBD1. Losses at the gene ends were 5 bases for V and 1 base for J; bases not matched to a gene: 7. CDR3 length: 15 residues. Germline CDR1 is MNHEY and CDR2 is SMNVEV (reference sequence). For the CDR3, the DNA is TGTGCCAGCAGTCCGTCCGGGACAGCGAACACTGAAGCTTTCTTT. Translation: CASSPSGTANTEAFF.

V and J are TRBV18 and TRBJ1-4; TRBD1 matches 9 bases. CDR1 is KGHSH, CDR2 LQKENI, per germline. This CDR3 has 15 residues. J gave up 1 base and V 3 bases, and 0 bases lay outside the gene matches. The CDR3 reads CASSPGQGTNEKLFF. The CDR3 region has the DNA TGTGCCAGCTCACCGGGACAGGGAACTAATGAAAAACTGTTTTTT.

The chain carries TRBV13 and TRBJ1-4; no clear D gene. V was pared by 2 bases and J by 3 bases, with 10 bases between. Germline V gene data show CDR1 as PRHDT and CDR2 as FYEKMQ (reference sequence). The CDR3 loop spans 15 amino acids. The CDR3 spells CASSLTWAPNEKLFF. Written as DNA, the CDR3 is TGTGCCAGCAGCTTAACCTGGGCTCCTAATGAAAAACTGTTTTTT. Based on the CDR3 plus reference TRBV13 and TRBJ1-4, the full variable domain is AAGVIQSPRHLIKEKRETATLKCYPIPRHDTVYWYQQGPGQDPQFLISFYEKMQSDKGSIPDRFSAQQFSDYHSELNMSSLELGDSALYFCASSLTWAPNEKLFFGSGTQLSVL.

This rearrangement joins TRBV2 to TRBJ2-2; TRBD2 matches at 8 bases. Trimming cost V 1 base and J 5 bases; bases outside gene matches: 9. The CDR3 has 17 amino acids. The germline CDR1 and CDR2 sequences are SNHLY and FYNNEI. This CDR3 is CASSEDGAGVRTGELFF. CDR3 nucleotides: TGTGCCAGCAGTGAAGATGGAGCGGGAGTACGGACCGGGGAGCTGTTTTTT.

This chain links TRBV24-1 with TRBJ2-2; 8 positions match TRBD2. The V gene's germline CDR1 is KGHDR and CDR2 SFDVKD. V lost 1 base, J lost 5 bases, and 5 bases stayed unmatched. The length of the CDR3 is 16 residues. The CDR3 loop is CATSDLAGVGTGELFF. The CDR3 region has the DNA TGTGCCACCAGTGATTTAGCGGGAGTAGGAACCGGGGAGCTGTTTTTT.

The chain joins TRBV27 to TRBJ1-6, with a tentative D call TRBD1 (5 bases). V shed 6 bases and J shed 5 bases, with 11 bases lying between them. Germline CDR1 reads MNHEY; CDR2 reads SMNVEV (reference sequence). The CDR3 runs 14 residues. The CDR3 DNA reads TGTGCCAGCAGCCCCGGGGGAAATAATTCACCCCTCCACTTT. Its protein is CASSPGGNNSPLHF.

The chain employs TRBV14 and TRBJ2-6, with D perhaps matching TRBD1 (6 bases). This CDR3 has 18 residues. CDR1 and CDR2 from the germline V gene are SGHDN and FVKESK. V gave up 4 bases and J gave up 0 bases, with 16 bases separating them. In DNA, the CDR3 is TGTGCCAGCAGCCCCTTCCCGGGACACCTCTCTGGGGCCAACGTCCTGACTTTC. Protein product: CASSPFPGHLSGANVLTF.

The chain employs TRBV5-1 and TRBJ2-2; no reliable D call. Trimming left V 0 bases short and J 0 bases short, with 9 bases between. Germline loops: CDR1 SGHRS, CDR2 YFSETQ. The CDR3 runs 16 residues. The CDR3 DNA sequence: TGCGCCAGCAGCTTGGCCCCAGGTGCGAACACCGGGGAGCTGTTTTTT. Amino acid sequence: CASSLAPGANTGELFF.

J is TRBJ1-5 and V is TRBV7-8, with D perhaps TRBD1 (6 bases). Looked up from germline, CDR1 is SGHVS and CDR2 is FQNEAQ. The CDR3 length is 16 residues. Trimming removed 4 bases at V and 5 bases at J, with 18 bases between. The CDR3 DNA reads TGTGCCAGCAGCTCTTATACAGGGATGAGGGATCAGCCCCAGCATTTT. It yields the protein CASSSYTGMRDQPQHF. The whole variable domain, filled in from reference TRBV7-8 and TRBJ1-5, reads GAGVSQSPRYKVAKRGQDVALRCDPISGHVSLFWYQQALGQGPEFLTYFQNEAQLDKSGLPSDRFFAERPEGSVSTLKIQRTQQEDSAVYLCASSSYTGMRDQPQHFGDGTRLSIL.

The chain has TRBV15 and TRBJ2-5; D possibly corresponds to TRBD1 (5 bases). The CDR3 totals 19 residues. V was trimmed by 0 bases and J by 3 bases, leaving 23 bases between them. Germline CDR1 LNHNV, CDR2 YYDKDF (reference sequence). Written as DNA, the CDR3 is TGTGCCACCAGCAGAGATCGACGGCAGGGAAAGGGTTTGGAAGAGACCCAGTACTTC. Residues: CATSRDRRQGKGLEETQYF.

The chain combines TRBV10-1 with TRBJ2-1; perhaps TRBD2 as D (5 bases). This CDR3 has 14 residues. The germline V gene has CDR1 WNHNN and CDR2 SYGVQD (reference sequence). V was pared by 4 bases and J by 9 bases, with 16 bases between. CDR3 region: CASSGAWVEGEQFF. CDR3 DNA: TGCGCCAGCAGTGGGGCCTGGGTAGAGGGTGAGCAGTTCTTC.

This clone was seen more than once but under ten times. The V gene is TRBV5-1, the J gene TRBJ2-3; possibly TRBD2 for D (5 bases). The germline V gene has CDR1 SGHRS and CDR2 YFSETQ. This CDR3 comprises 14 residues. V shed 3 bases and J shed 0 bases, with 8 bases lying between them. In DNA form, the CDR3 reads TGCGCCAGCAGCTCGGGATCTAGCACAGATACGCAGTATTTT. It translates to CASSSGSSTDTQYF.

This clone has only a few counts. The chain is built from TRBV2 and TRBJ2-1, with 15 bases identical to TRBD2. The CDR3 contains 17 residues. V trimming: 6 bases; J trimming: 3 bases; junction bases outside the gene matches: 6. Germline lookup yields CDR1 SNHLY and CDR2 FYNNEI. This chain's CDR3 is CASRPGLAGGYYNEQFF. CDR3 DNA sequence: TGTGCCAGCAGGCCGGGACTAGCGGGAGGATACTACAATGAGCAGTTCTTC.

The gene calls are TRBV6-6 and TRBJ2-7; weak D call: TRBD1 (6 bases). The CDR3 is made up of 13 amino acids. The V and J ends lost 6 bases and 2 bases respectively, with 11 bases between them. Germline V gene lookup returns CDR1 MNHNY and CDR2 SVGAGI (reference sequence). The CDR3: CASRQGRTYEQYF. In nucleotides, the CDR3 is TGTGCCAGCAGACAGGGTCGGACCTACGAGCAGTACTTC.

The gene calls are TRBV10-3 and TRBJ2-2, with a tentative D call TRBD2 (5 bases). This CDR3 spans 16 amino acids. Trimming left V 2 bases short and J 1 base short, with 11 bases between. Germline-derived CDR1 and CDR2 are ENHRY and SYGVKD. CDR3: CAISEGGQKNTGELFF. The DNA of the CDR3 is TGTGCCATCAGTGAGGGCGGGCAAAAGAACACCGGGGAGCTGTTTTTT.

The V gene is TRBV19, the J gene TRBJ2-6; D may be TRBD2 (6 bases). Trimming cost V 7 bases and J 0 bases, with 16 bases left between them. Germline assignment: CDR1 LNHDA and CDR2 SQIVND (reference sequence). The CDR3 consists of 17 residues. This CDR3 is CASTQRAGSSGANVLTF. Written as DNA, the CDR3 is TGTGCCAGTACCCAGAGGGCGGGAAGCTCTGGGGCCAACGTCCTGACTTTC.

There are a few counts of this clone. The V gene is TRBV4-3, the J gene TRBJ2-1; 8 bases map to TRBD2. V lost 0 bases and J lost 6; bases outside the gene matches: 7. Germline lookup yields CDR1 LGHNA and CDR2 YSLEER. The CDR3 runs to 16 residues. CDR3 amino acids: CASSQEASGPFNEQFF. In DNA, the CDR3 is TGCGCCAGCAGCCAAGAGGCTAGCGGGCCTTTCAATGAGCAGTTCTTC.

This chain uses TRBV5-1 with TRBJ2-3, with D maybe TRBD1 (6 bases). With 4 bases removed from V and 4 bases from J, the gap between germline ends came to 10 bases. CDR1 SGHRS and CDR2 YFSETQ come from the germline V gene. The CDR3 runs to 13 residues. The CDR3 coding sequence is TGCGCCAGCAGCCTGGACAGCCCAGATACGCAGTATTTT. Its protein is CASSLDSPDTQYF.

This clone was found a few times. Other DNA sequences in the same sample also yield this CDR3. CDR3 bases: TGTGCCAGCAGACTAGCGGGAGGTACCGGGGAGCTGTTTTTT. This sequence encodes CASRLAGGTGELFF. This rearrangement joins TRBV7-2 to TRBJ2-2; 12 nucleotides match TRBD2. CDR3 length: 14 amino acids. CDR1 SGHTA and CDR2 FQGNSA come from the germline V gene. Trimming removed 6 bases from V and 5 bases from J; junction bases left unmatched: 1.

This rearrangement joins TRBV27 to TRBJ2-2, with D possibly TRBD2 on 6 matching bases. The germline CDR1 and CDR2 sequences are MNHEY and SMNVEV (reference sequence). V was trimmed by 7 bases and J by 4 bases, leaving 13 bases between them. The CDR3 loop spans 14 amino acids. The CDR3 is CASNPSRGTGELFF. The CDR3 DNA sequence: TGTGCCAGCAACCCCTCGCGGGGCACCGGGGAGCTGTTTTTT.

The rearrangement links TRBV10-1 to TRBJ2-7; perhaps TRBD2 as D (5 bases). The CDR3 extends over 15 amino acids. The V end was cut by 0 bases, the J end by 1 base, with 10 bases between. Per the germline V gene, CDR1 is WNHNN and CDR2 is SYGVQD (reference sequence). In nucleotides, the CDR3 is TGCGCCAGCAGTGAGTCGGGAAGAGGGTCCTACGAGCAGTACTTC. Translating gives CASSESGRGSYEQYF.

This clone has only a few counts. The V and J genes are TRBV27 and TRBJ1-1, with 9 bases lining up with TRBD1. With 6 bases clipped from V and 1 base from J, the junction kept 6 bases outside the gene matches. The CDR3 is 15 amino acids. Germline V CDR1 and CDR2: MNHEY, SMNVEV (reference sequence). CDR3 protein: CASRRTGVRNTEAFF. The CDR3 DNA follows: TGTGCCAGCAGGCGGACAGGGGTTCGGAACACTGAAGCTTTCTTT.

V gene TRBV21-1 combines with J gene TRBJ2-7; the listed D gene, TRBD2, was not tested against the DNA. TRBV21-1 is a pseudogene. This CDR3 is 18 amino acids long. This CDR3 reads CASILEAVRHSGGDEQYV. Written as DNA, the CDR3 is TGTGCCAGCATTCTAGAGGCAGTGAGACATAGCGGGGGCGACGAGCAGTACGTC.

The chain is built from TRBV19 and TRBJ2-1; TRBD2 might be the D (5 bases). V dropped 3 bases and J dropped 2 bases, with 14 bases sitting between them. CDR1 and CDR2 from the germline V gene are LNHDA and SQIVND (reference sequence). This CDR3 is built from 16 residues. The CDR3 region is CASSIRSEVPYNEQFF. The DNA for the CDR3 is TGTGCCAGTAGTATTAGGTCGGAGGTGCCCTACAATGAGCAGTTCTTC. Full variable domain (outside the CDR3, taken from reference TRBV19 and TRBJ2-1): DGGITQSPKYLFRKEGQNVTLSCEQNLNHDAMYWYRQDPGQGLRLIYYSQIVNDFQKGDIAEGYSVSREKKESFPLTVTSAQKNPTAFYLCASSIRSEVPYNEQFFGPGTRLTVL.